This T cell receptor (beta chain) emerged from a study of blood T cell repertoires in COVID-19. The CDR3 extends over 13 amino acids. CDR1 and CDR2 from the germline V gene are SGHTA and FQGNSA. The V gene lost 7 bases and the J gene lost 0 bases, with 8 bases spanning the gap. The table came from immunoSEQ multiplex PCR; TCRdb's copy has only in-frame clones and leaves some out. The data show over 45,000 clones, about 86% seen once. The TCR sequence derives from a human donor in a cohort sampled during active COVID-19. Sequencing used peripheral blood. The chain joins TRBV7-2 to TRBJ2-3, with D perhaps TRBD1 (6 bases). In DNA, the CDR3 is TGTGCCAGCAAGACAGGCAGCACAGATACGCAGTATTTT. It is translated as CASKTGSTDTQYF.